This T cell receptor (beta chain) was recorded in a study of Ad26.COV2.S vaccination and SARS-CoV-2 variants (dated by TCRdb to the early 2020s). With regard to the full study: Vaccine-arm donors were drawn from COV1001, a multicentre, randomized, double-blind, placebo-controlled phase I-IIa trial of Ad26.COV2.S in healthy adults. Ad26.COV2.S was given intramuscularly at 5x10^10 or 1x10^11 viral particles, as a single shot or as two shots 56 days apart. TCRbeta repertoire sequencing was used to assess the specificity and breadth of SARS-CoV-2-reactive T cell receptors after Ad26.COV2.S vaccination. A total of approximately 30 samples were included in the TCR-sequenced set, comprising approximately 20 Ad26.COV2.S vaccine recipients, 5 placebo recipients and 8 SARS-CoV-2 convalescent individuals. Trial participants were randomized into five groups of five: low-dose or high-dose Ad26.COV2.S given once or twice, or placebo on both occasions. Blinding of investigators to trial group allocation was maintained during experiments and outcome assessment. What the research found in general, with its limitations: According to the authors, total T cell responses may have been underestimated by the TCR breadth and depth analyses. The study was not powered for comparison of responses between vaccine doses or regimens. Compared with placebo recipients, Ad26.COV2.S recipients showed higher spike-specific TCR breadth (P = 0.0014). Substantial breadth of spike-specific CD8+ and CD4+ T cell responses was reported after vaccination. Comparable non-spike TCR breadth was observed between vaccine and placebo recipients, consistent with only spike being contained in the vaccine.

V has 4 bases trimmed and J has 7 bases trimmed; junction bases matching no gene number 13. The germline V gene provides CDR1 SGHAT and CDR2 FQNNGV. From the cysteine up to the phenylalanine, the CDR3 has a length of 15 residues. CDR3 DNA only is kept here, 45 bases in frame from base 1. TCRbeta CDR3 regions were sequenced with the immunoSEQ Assay. After extraction, genomic DNA underwent amplification by bias-controlled multiplex PCR, followed by high-throughput sequencing. The source study handled its data this way. Collapsing and filtering of sequences were performed to quantify the absolute abundance of each unique TCRbeta CDR3 region. T cell fraction was estimated by normalization of TCRbeta template counts to usable DNA, with usable DNA being measured through amplification of reference genes present in all nucleated cells. Repertoire TCRs were annotated as SARS-CoV-2-specific when V gene, CDR3 amino acid sequence and J gene were exactly matched to a known reactive TCR set. The reference SARS-CoV-2 TCR set was obtained from MIRA and was filtered for enrichment in COVID-19-positive ImmuneCODE repertoires, whereby public or cross-reactive TCRs were removed. Drawing on the MIRA antigens, annotated TCRs were analysed further at the level of specific ORF or position within ORF. Depth was the summed frequency of annotated unique rearrangements, while breadth was defined as annotated unique rearrangements over total unique productive rearrangements. TCR breadth was compared between groups using two-sided Wilcoxon rank-sum tests. As stored in TCRdb, this immuneACCESS dataset retains in-frame rearrangements with V and J assigned. A fraction of the clones does not appear; measured against another copy, unresolved V genes explain less than half of the discrepancy, and the remainder lacks a known reason. V and J calls and clone size are given by that table; D and trimming were obtained from the DNA. The sample includes about 350,000 clones, with 88% observed a single time. The top ten constitute around 6.1% of the sample.

Taken with the paper, the label for treatment or condition translates to: approximately 18 received Ad26.COV2.S at low or high dose, single or two shots; about 5 received placebo; per-sample allocation not given. Repertoires of vaccine and placebo recipients were sequenced from samples taken on day 63 after the first injection. In Cohort 1b, 25 adults aged 18-55 years were enrolled at a single site in Boston, USA, between 29 July and 7 August 2020. Ad26.COV2.S consisted of a replication-incompetent adenovirus type 26 vector by which a prefusion-stabilized SARS-CoV-2 spike protein from the original Wuhan strain was expressed. The table lists this clone with a few counts. What this receptor recognizes is not known. Within one base of it there is no much larger clone, and no base qualities were kept.

The sequence came from a person aged 18-65 years who received the Ad26.COV2.S COVID-19 vaccine or a placebo. The rearranged chain carries TRBV11-2 and TRBJ2-7; TRBD1 aligns with 7 central bases. Specimen: peripheral blood, collected in a trial of Ad26.COV2.S vaccine versus placebo. The CDR3 region has the sequence CASSSTGTSFLEQYF. The DNA reads as follows: TGTGCCAGCAGCTCGACAGGGACCTCCTTTTTGGAGCAGTACTTC.